These T cell receptor beta chains were read from a single sample in a study of CD8+ T cells in alopecia areata. Data came from immunoSEQ multiplex PCR; TCRdb stores just in-frame clones and leaves some out. This table has 150,000 to 200,000 clones, around 60% appearing once. Material: CD4+ T cells sorted from blood, obtained at week 24, from a patient treated with tofacitinib. The receptors derive from a human donor with alopecia areata. CDR3s include the opening cysteine and the closing phenylalanine or tryptophan. Fields, in order: J gene, D gene, clone size, V gene, CDR3 protein, CDR3 DNA. The D gene is left open where the match is weak. Clone size is not always given. Where it is, it says once, few, many or a class for expanded clones.

>TRBJ2-7|TRBD2|.|TRBV5-1
CASSSTSGGYPHEQYF
TGCGCCAGCAGCTCGACTAGCGGGGGGTACCCCCACGAGCAGTACTTC
>TRBJ2-7|.|.|TRBV4-2
CASSQDSSQQYF
TGTGCCAGCAGCCAAGACAGCTCTCAGCAGTACTTC
>TRBJ2-7|.|many|TRBV5-1
CASSLGTAPSYEQYF
TGCGCCAGCAGCTTGGGGACAGCCCCTTCCTACGAGCAGTACTTC
>TRBJ1-2|.|.|TRBV29-1
CSVEEVRRGGYGYTF
TGCAGCGTTGAAGAAGTGCGAAGGGGGGGATATGGCTACACCTTC
>TRBJ1-1|TRBD1|.|TRBV30
CAWSGRDRVNTEAFF
TGTGCCTGGAGTGGACGGGACAGGGTGAACACTGAAGCTTTCTTT
>TRBJ1-5|.|.|TRBV12-5
CASGPGDSNQPQHF
TGTGCTAGTGGTCCCGGGGATAGCAATCAGCCCCAGCATTTT
>TRBJ1-6|TRBD1|few|TRBV19
CASSSGDRGYSPLHF
TGTGCCAGTAGTAGCGGGGACAGGGGATATTCACCCCTCCACTTT
>TRBJ1-1|.|.|TRBV6-6
CASSYSVGRMNTEAFF
TGTGCCAGCAGTTATTCAGTGGGCAGAATGAACACTGAAGCTTTCTTT
>TRBJ1-5|.|.|TRBV4-1
CASSRLIDQPQHF
TGCGCCAGCAGCCGATTAATTGATCAGCCCCAGCATTTT
>TRBJ2-6|.|.|TRBV29-1
CSVRDSGANVLTF
TGCAGCGTTAGGGACTCTGGGGCCAACGTCCTGACTTTC
>TRBJ1-1|.|few|TRBV7-9
CASSLHGHPGGTEAFF
TGTGCCAGCAGCTTACACGGCCACCCAGGTGGCACTGAAGCTTTCTTT
>TRBJ2-7|.|few|TRBV7-2
CASSLGGRGFAYEQYF
TGTGCCAGCAGCTTAGGGGGCAGGGGTTTTGCCTACGAGCAGTACTTC
>TRBJ2-2|.|few|TRBV29-1
CSVVEGAFTGELFF
TGCAGCGTTGTGGAAGGGGCGTTCACCGGGGAGCTGTTTTTT
>TRBJ1-1|.|.|TRBV7-2
CASSPGATNTEAFF
TGTGCCAGCAGCCCCGGGGCGACGAACACTGAAGCTTTCTTT
>TRBJ1-1|.|few|TRBV5-1
CASSFVSGRDTEAFF
TGCGCCAGCAGCTTCGTCTCGGGCAGGGACACTGAAGCTTTCTTT
>TRBJ1-6|.|.|TRBV25-1
CASSETGNSPLHF
TGTGCCAGCAGTGAGACGGGCAATTCACCCCTCCACTTT
>TRBJ2-1|.|.|TRBV7-3
CASSPGRSSYNEQFF
TGTGCCAGCAGCCCCGGACGGAGCTCCTACAATGAGCAGTTCTTC
>TRBJ2-5|.|.|TRBV18
CASSPTRGGETQYF
TGTGCCAGCTCACCGACCAGAGGGGGAGAGACCCAGTACTTC
>TRBJ1-2|TRBD1|.|TRBV30
CAWSRGRGYGYTF
TGTGCCTGGAGTAGGGGGCGCGGCTATGGCTACACCTTC
>TRBJ2-2|.|few|TRBV2
CASRLVNTGELFF
TGTGCCAGTAGACTCGTGAACACCGGGGAGCTGTTTTTT
>TRBJ2-5|.|.|TRBV7-2
CASSLAGETQYF
TGTGCCAGCAGCTTGGCGGGAGAGACCCAGTACTTC
>TRBJ1-2|.|few|TRBV25-1
CASSEGGNYGYTF
TGTGCCAGCAGTGAAGGAGGGAACTATGGCTACACCTTC
>TRBJ2-1|TRBD2|.|TRBV2
CASSEDIAGGHNEQFF
TGTGCCAGCAGTGAAGATATAGCGGGGGGACACAATGAGCAGTTCTTC
>TRBJ2-7|.|few|TRBV7-9
CASSSQGWYEQYF
TGTGCCAGCAGCTCGCAGGGGTGGTACGAGCAGTACTTC
>TRBJ1-2|.|.|TRBV6-5
CASTVGGSYGYTF
TGTGCCAGCACTGTGGGGGGGAGTTATGGCTACACCTTC
>TRBJ2-5|.|.|TRBV7-9
CASSLYRGRETQYF
TGTGCCAGCAGCCTCTACCGGGGGCGAGAGACCCAGTACTTC
>TRBJ2-5|.|.|TRBV6-1
CASMWGRARQETQYF
TGTGCCAGCATGTGGGGCAGGGCGAGACAAGAGACCCAGTACTTC
>TRBJ2-7|.|.|TRBV10-3
CAIRGDGYEQYF
TGTGCCATCAGGGGGGACGGCTACGAGCAGTACTTC
>TRBJ1-5|.|.|TRBV14
CASSQDSNQPQHF
TGTGCCAGCAGCCAAGATAGCAATCAGCCCCAGCATTTT
>TRBJ1-6|.|few|TRBV30
CAWGRDSESPLHF
TGTGCCTGGGGCCGGGACTCCGAGTCACCCCTCCACTTT
>TRBJ2-2|.|.|TRBV9
CASSRTVTTGELFF
TGTGCCAGCAGCAGGACAGTTACCACCGGGGAGCTGTTTTTT
>TRBJ1-1|.|.|TRBV4-1
CASSQNLRRNMNTEAFF
TGCGCCAGCAGCCAAAACCTCAGACGGAACATGAACACTGAAGCTTTCTTT
>TRBJ1-2|.|.|TRBV29-1
CSVGARVSGYTF
TGCAGCGTTGGGGCCAGGGTTTCAGGCTACACCTTC
>TRBJ2-7|.|.|TRBV5-1
CASSLSRGIYEQYF
TGCGCCAGCAGCTTGAGCAGGGGAATCTACGAGCAGTACTTC
>TRBJ2-3|.|few|TRBV6-5
CASSSPGDTQYF
TGTGCCAGCAGTTCTCCGGGAGATACGCAGTATTTT
>TRBJ2-2|.|few|TRBV9
CASGVSFGELFF
TGTGCCAGCGGAGTCTCGTTCGGGGAGCTGTTTTTT
>TRBJ1-2|.|.|TRBV5-1
CASSLAHNYGYTF
TGCGCCAGCAGCTTGGCCCATAACTATGGCTACACCTTC
>TRBJ1-5|.|.|TRBV2
CASLMDSNYQPQHF
TGTGCCAGCCTGATGGACAGCAACTATCAGCCCCAGCATTTT
>TRBJ1-5|TRBD1|.|TRBV4-1
CASSQQRNRGDQPQHF
TGCGCCAGCAGCCAGCAACGGAACAGGGGTGATCAGCCCCAGCATTTT
>TRBJ2-2|.|once|TRBV25-1
CASSGGFGGNTGELFF
TGTGCCAGCAGTGGGGGTTTTGGAGGGAACACCGGGGAGCTGTTTTTT
>TRBJ2-1|.|few|TRBV7-9
CASSSRPYNEQFF
TGTGCCAGCAGCTCGAGGCCCTACAATGAGCAGTTCTTC
>TRBJ1-2|.|.|TRBV4-1
CASSQERAGYGYTF
TGCGCCAGCAGCCAAGAAAGGGCAGGGTATGGCTACACCTTC
>TRBJ2-5|TRBD2|.|TRBV4-2
CASSSTSGETQYF
TGTGCCAGCAGCTCCACTAGCGGGGAGACCCAGTACTTC
>TRBJ1-5|.|.|TRBV4-1
CASSQYIGGSNQPQHF
TGCGCCAGCAGCCAATATATAGGGGGTAGCAATCAGCCCCAGCATTTT
>TRBJ1-1|TRBD1|few|TRBV19
CASSITGTVEAFF
TGTGCCAGTAGTATTACCGGGACAGTTGAAGCTTTCTTT